Each of the 21 T cell receptor beta chains below was sequenced from the same sample in a study of blood T cell repertoires in COVID-19. The repertoire was sequenced with immunoSEQ multiplex PCR; TCRdb's copy has only in-frame clones and lacks some. The sample shows approximately 99,000 clones, 85% to 90% of them seen only once. The sequencing sample was made of peripheral blood. The receptors here all came from a woman in her sixties or seventies in a cohort sampled during active or convalescent COVID-19.

The V call is TRBV6-1, the J call TRBJ2-7; D is uncertain. V lost 0 bases and J 8 bases, leaving 11 bases between the germline ends. Germline loops: CDR1 MNHNS, CDR2 SASEGT. This CDR3 is 13 amino acids long. For the CDR3, the DNA is TGTGCCAGCAGTGAAGCTAGCCTTGGCAAGCAGTACTTC. Translating gives CASSEASLGKQYF.

This clone occurred a few times. Other DNA sequences in this specimen translate into the identical CDR3. The chain has TRBV6-4 and TRBJ1-1, with D possibly being TRBD1 (6 bases). V dropped 4 bases and J dropped 1 base, with 7 bases sitting between them. The V gene's germline CDR1 is MRHNA and CDR2 SNTAGT. The CDR3 is 13 amino acids. The CDR3 DNA reads as TGTGCCAGCAGTGCGACAGGGAACACTGAAGCTTTCTTT. It is translated as CASSATGNTEAFF.

The J gene is TRBJ1-1, the V gene TRBV2; D is perhaps TRBD1 (5 bases). Germline V gives CDR1 SNHLY, CDR2 FYNNEI. Trimming cost V 8 bases and J 1 base, with 20 bases left between them. The CDR3 has 16 amino acids. The CDR3 sequence: CASLSQGIGSNTEAFF. The CDR3 DNA follows: TGTGCCAGCCTTTCGCAGGGTATAGGTTCGAACACTGAAGCTTTCTTT. The variable domain in full, with the rest retrieved from reference TRBV2 and TRBJ1-1, is EPEVTQTPSHQVTQMGQEVILRCVPISNHLYFYWYRQILGQKVEFLVSFYNNEISEKSEIFDDQFSVERPDGSNFTLKIRSTKLEDSAMYFCASLSQGIGSNTEAFFGQGTRLTVV.

The chain carries TRBV6-5 and TRBJ2-5, with TRBD1 matching over 7 bases. Germline loops: CDR1 MNHEY, CDR2 SVGAGI. J lost 4 bases, V lost 4 bases, and 6 bases had no gene match. This CDR3 is built from 14 residues. CDR3 DNA: TGTGCCAGCAGTTCAGGGACAGTAGCAGAGACCCAGTACTTC. It translates to CASSSGTVAETQYF.

This chain connects TRBV27 to TRBJ1-5, with no clear D. Germline V gives CDR1 MNHEY, CDR2 SMNVEV (reference sequence). Trimming shortened V by 2 bases and J by 3 bases, and 11 bases separated the two germline ends. The CDR3 length is 15 residues. The CDR3 loop is CASSLRGRVNQPQHF. CDR3 DNA sequence: TGTGCCAGCAGTTTAAGAGGGCGGGTCAATCAGCCCCAGCATTTT.

The chain links TRBV30 to TRBJ2-5; 7 nucleotides align to TRBD2. Germline V gene lookup returns CDR1 GTSNPN and CDR2 SVGIG (reference sequence). The V segment lost 0 bases and the J segment 2 bases; nucleotides outside the gene matches: 3. CDR3 length equals 14 residues. The CDR3 nucleotides read TGTGCCTGGAGTGTCGGGGGGTGGCAAGAGACCCAGTACTTC. Its translation is CAWSVGGWQETQYF. The full variable domain, its missing parts supplied by reference TRBV30 and TRBJ2-5, is SQTIHQWPATLVQPVGSPLSLECTVEGTSNPNLYWYRQAAGRGLQLLFYSVGIGQISSEVPQNLSASRPQDRQFILSSKKLLLSDSGFYLCAWSVGGWQETQYFGPGTRLLVL.

The chain employs TRBV7-2 and TRBJ2-1; TRBD2 agrees at 13 bases. The CDR3 length is 16 residues. CDR1 is SGHTA, CDR2 FQGNSA, per germline. Unmatched junction bases numbered 9, after V lost 7 bases and J lost 6 bases. The chain's CDR3 is CASIRTSGSWGNEQFF. DNA for the CDR3: TGTGCCAGCATCCGGACTAGCGGGAGCTGGGGCAATGAGCAGTTCTTC.

The chain uses TRBV7-2 and TRBJ1-1; a weak D match, TRBD1 (5 bases). The germline V gene has CDR1 SGHTA and CDR2 FQGNSA. Trimming cost V 6 bases and J 3 bases, with 11 bases left between them. This CDR3 is 13 amino acids long. This CDR3 is CASRTSRDTEAFF. For the CDR3, the DNA is TGTGCCAGCAGGACGAGCAGGGACACTGAAGCTTTCTTT.

V and J are TRBV10-3 and TRBJ2-7; 10 nucleotides align to TRBD1. CDR1 and CDR2 from the germline V gene are ENHRY and SYGVKD. The V segment lost 4 bases and the J segment 4 bases; nucleotides outside the gene matches: 4. The CDR3 runs 14 residues. In DNA, the CDR3 is TGTGCCATCAGTGCAGGGACAGGGGTGTACGAGCAGTACTTC. It translates to CAISAGTGVYEQYF.

The V gene is TRBV11-2, the J gene TRBJ2-3; 7 nucleotides line up with TRBD1. The CDR3 extends over 16 amino acids. CDR1 and CDR2 (germline): SGHAT, FQNNGV. Trimming at V came to 1 base and at J to 2 bases, leaving 6 bases not matched to a gene. The CDR3 sequence: CASSLVGEGATDTQYF. The CDR3, as DNA: TGTGCCAGCAGCTTAGTCGGCGAGGGGGCCACAGATACGCAGTATTTT.

The chain has TRBV10-1 and TRBJ1-1, with no clear D. The CDR3 sequence is 14 residues long. The ends were cut back, 0 bases at V and 5 bases at J, with 10 bases in the middle. The germline V gene has CDR1 WNHNN and CDR2 SYGVQD (reference sequence). CDR3 in amino acids: CASSESGGRTEAFF. CDR3 bases: TGCGCCAGCAGTGAGTCGGGAGGGCGGACTGAAGCTTTCTTT.

The gene calls are TRBV7-9 and TRBJ2-7, with a possible D match to TRBD1 (6 bases). CDR1 SEHNR and CDR2 FQNEAQ come from the germline V gene (reference sequence). This CDR3 has 15 residues. The ends were cut back, 4 bases at V and 4 bases at J, with 17 bases in the middle. Here the CDR3 DNA reads TGTGCCAGCAGCTCACGGGACACCTTACAATACGAGCAGTACTTC. It codes for CASSSRDTLQYEQYF.

The chain employs TRBV18 and TRBJ2-3; D may be TRBD2 (5 bases). Per the germline V gene, CDR1 is KGHSH and CDR2 is LQKENI. There are 13 residues in the CDR3. With 6 bases removed from V and 4 bases from J, the gap between germline ends came to 11 bases. The CDR3 coding sequence is TGTGCCAGCTCGCTGACGGGGTCAGATACGCAGTATTTT. As protein: CASSLTGSDTQYF. Full variable domain (remainder filled in from reference TRBV18 and TRBJ2-3): NAGVMQNPRHLVRRRGQEARLRCSPMKGHSHVYWYRQLPEEGLKFMVYLQKENIIDESGMPKERFSAEFPKEGPSILRIQQVVRGDSAAYFCASSLTGSDTQYFGPGTRLTVL.

This clone was counted once. The chain joins TRBV6-2 or TRBV6-3 to TRBJ2-2; D may be TRBD2 (5 bases). V gave up 0 bases and J gave up 12 bases, with 8 bases separating them. CDR1 and CDR2 (germline): MNHEY, SVGEGT. This CDR3 comprises 12 residues. The DNA of the CDR3 is TGTGCCAGCAGTTACTCGACGGGGAAGCTGTTTTTT. Translated, it gives CASSYSTGKLFF.

This chain joins TRBV4-1 and TRBJ1-5, with 9 bases aligning to TRBD1. Germline V gene data show CDR1 as MGHRA and CDR2 as YSYEKL. V was pared by 3 bases and J by 7 bases, with 7 bases of the junction left unmatched. This CDR3 spans 15 amino acids. The chain's CDR3 is CASSQKDRGDQPQHF. The CDR3 nucleotides are TGCGCCAGCAGCCAGAAGGACAGGGGTGACCAGCCCCAGCATTTT.

This clone appeared once. This chain links TRBV29-1 with TRBJ2-7; D perhaps matches TRBD1 (6 bases). The CDR3 totals 13 residues. V gave up 8 bases and J gave up 1 base, with 15 bases separating them. Germline-derived CDR1 and CDR2 are SQVTM and ANQGSEA. CDR3 bases: TGCAGCACCCAAGGGGGTGATTCCTACGAGCAGTACTTC. Its protein product is CSTQGGDSYEQYF.

The V and J genes are TRBV12-3 or TRBV12-4 and TRBJ2-7; possible D gene TRBD1, 5 bases. V was clipped by 6 bases and J by 6 bases, with 15 bases between them. The CDR3 sequence is 13 residues long. CDR3 sequence (DNA): TGTGCCAGCAGCCTAGGAGCAAGGGGCGAGCAGTACTTC. This codes for CASSLGARGEQYF.

The chain recombines TRBV6-5 with TRBJ1-2, with D possibly TRBD1 on 5 matching bases. CDR3 length: 14 residues. Germline V gene data show CDR1 as MNHEY and CDR2 as SVGAGI. V was clipped by 6 bases and J by 4 bases, with 15 bases between them. Written as DNA, the CDR3 is TGTGCCAGCAGCCCCGGGGGAGGGGCCTATGGCTACACCTTC. Protein product: CASSPGGGAYGYTF.

The J gene is TRBJ2-1, the V gene TRBV24-1; D ambiguous. This CDR3 has 17 residues. Per the germline V gene, CDR1 is KGHDR and CDR2 is SFDVKD. The ends were cut back, 3 bases at V and 2 bases at J, with 16 bases in the middle. CDR3 bases: TGTGCCACCAGTGATAAGATGGCTTCTAGAGCCTACAATGAGCAGTTCTTC. It translates to CATSDKMASRAYNEQFF.

This sequence joins TRBV6-6 and TRBJ2-1; 8 positions match TRBD2. CDR3 length equals 15 residues. V was clipped by 2 bases and J by 4 bases; unmatched bases: 4. Germline V gives CDR1 MNHNY, CDR2 SVGAGI (reference sequence). The CDR3 DNA sequence: TGTGCCAGCAGTTACCCGGGGGGGGGTTACAATGAGCAGTTCTTC. Amino acids: CASSYPGGGYNEQFF.

The chain carries TRBV28 and TRBJ2-5, with D unresolved. The germline CDR1 and CDR2 sequences are MDHEN and SYDVKM. V was trimmed by 2 bases and J by 4 bases, leaving 8 bases between them. CDR3 length equals 13 residues. The CDR3 sequence: CASSLPRGETQYF. The DNA of the CDR3 is TGTGCCAGCAGTTTACCCCGCGGAGAGACCCAGTACTTC.